These 26 T cell receptor beta chains were all obtained from the same sample, sequenced in a study of regulatory T cells in long-lasting Graves disease. As to time point: persistent/refractory GD, antithyroid drugs over 5 years with positive TRAb. The TCR library was prepared using RNA isolated from PBMCs. Assembly of TCR beta libraries relied on iRepertoire HTBI primers together with Arm-PCR of CDR3 regions. Each CDR3 protein is one row after TCRdb ran MiXCR on the multiplex PCR reads. The data show 360,000 or so distinct CDR3 sequences, roughly 23% seen once. The sequencing here drew on peripheral blood mononuclear cells (PBMCs), taken when the disease was refractory, from a patient treated with antithyroid drugs. These receptors all stem from a woman between 35 and 50 years old with Graves disease.

There are many counts of this clonotype. J is TRBJ1-1 and V is TRBV2; D is unresolved. The CDR3 consists of 14 residues. Germline values: CDR1 SNHLY, CDR2 FYNNEI. Deletions cut 4 bases from V and 0 bases from J, with 9 bases between. CDR3 region: CASSVSRMNTEAFF. The CDR3 coding sequence is TGTGCCAGCAGTGTTAGCCGGATGAACACTGAAGCTTTCTTT.

This clonotype was counted many times. The chain combines TRBV28 with TRBJ2-5, with TRBD1 matching over 8 bases. Losses at the gene ends were 10 bases for V and 1 base for J; bases not matched to a gene: 8. The CDR3 covers 14 residues. The V gene's germline CDR1 is MDHEN and CDR2 SYDVKM. The CDR3 reads CATKSQGAQETQYF. CDR3 DNA sequence: TGTGCCACCAAATCGCAGGGGGCCCAAGAGACCCAGTACTTC.

The chain combines TRBV28 with TRBJ2-7, with 11 bases lining up with TRBD1. V dropped 4 bases and J dropped 3; count of bases not matched to a gene: 20. This CDR3 spans 20 amino acids. Germline lookup yields CDR1 MDHEN and CDR2 SYDVKM. The CDR3 here is CASSSTSGQGVFSLIYEQYF. For the CDR3, the DNA is TGTGCCAGCAGTTCAACGTCGGGACAGGGGGTATTTAGTTTAATCTACGAGCAGTACTTC.

This clonotype was recorded many times. The V and J genes are TRBV5-1 and TRBJ2-4, with 9 bases identical to TRBD2. Trimming cost V 4 bases and J 0 bases; bases outside gene matches: 11. This CDR3 is 18 amino acids long. Germline values: CDR1 SGHRS, CDR2 YFSETQ. CDR3 sequence (DNA): TGCGCCAGCAGCGATGGCCTAGCGGGATCCCTAGCCAAAAACATTCAGTACTTC. This sequence encodes CASSDGLAGSLAKNIQYF.

This clonotype was counted at least ten times. CDR3 sequence: CASYPTGFQETQYF. CDR3 bases: TGTGCCAGCTACCCCACAGGGTTCCAAGAGACCCAGTACTTC. This chain connects TRBV28 to TRBJ2-5; a weak D match, TRBD1 (6 bases). Germline CDR1 and CDR2: MDHEN and SYDVKM. V shed 8 bases and J shed 1 base, with 14 bases lying between them. This CDR3 comprises 14 residues.

This clonotype was seen more than once but under ten times. The J gene is TRBJ2-5, the V gene TRBV6-2 or TRBV6-3; TRBD1 aligns across 7 bases. Germline assignment: CDR1 MNHEY and CDR2 SVGEGT. The CDR3 contains 14 residues. J gave up 1 base and V 7 bases, and 6 bases lay outside the gene matches. The CDR3 region is CASILGGPQETQYF. The CDR3 nucleotides are TGTGCCAGCATTTTAGGGGGCCCCCAAGAGACCCAGTACTTC.

This clonotype was seen at least ten times. V is TRBV5-5 and J is TRBJ1-1; no clear D. Trimming shortened V by 2 bases and J by 7 bases, and 9 bases separated the two germline ends. The CDR3 is made up of 12 amino acids. The V gene's germline CDR1 is SGHKS and CDR2 YYEKEE (reference sequence). CDR3 in amino acids: CASSLGGIEAFF. The CDR3 DNA sequence: TGTGCCAGCAGCTTAGGAGGGATTGAAGCTTTCTTT.

This clonotype was observed at least ten times. This chain joins TRBV6-9 and TRBJ2-7; TRBD1 matches at 7 bases. This CDR3 is 14 amino acids long. Trimming took 3 bases from V and 2 from J; bases not matched to a gene: 4. Germline CDR1 and CDR2: MNHGY and SVAAGI. The CDR3 nucleotides read TGTGCCAGCAGTTACTGGGGGACAGCCTACGAGCAGTACTTC. Translated: CASSYWGTAYEQYF.

This clonotype has a count of ten or more. The V call is TRBV11-2, the J call TRBJ2-2; 10 bases are a match to TRBD2. CDR1 SGHAT and CDR2 FQNNGV come from the germline V gene. This CDR3 region has 17 residues. V lost 2 bases, J lost 5 bases, and 8 bases stayed unmatched. The CDR3 region is CASSLFFLAGDTGELFF. CDR3 nucleotide sequence: TGTGCCAGCAGCTTATTTTTCCTAGCGGGAGATACCGGGGAGCTGTTTTTT.

Many counts were recorded for this clonotype. The chain links TRBV12-3 or TRBV12-4 to TRBJ1-4, with D unresolved. The CDR3 contains 13 residues. The V end lost 6 bases, the J end lost 4 bases, and 9 bases lay between the germline ends. Here the CDR3 reads CASSLDHNEKLFF. As DNA, the CDR3 is TGTGCCAGCAGCTTGGACCATAATGAAAAACTGTTTTTT.

Worth noting for this clonotype: This could be a read error, since a much larger clone is one nucleotide away. The rearrangement links TRBV2 to TRBJ2-7; TRBD2 aligns across 7 bases. This CDR3 is built from 14 residues. V gave up 2 bases and J gave up 3 bases; unmatched junction bases: 4. Germline lookup yields CDR1 SNHLY and CDR2 FYNNEI. CDR3 sequence: CASSETSENYEQYF. In DNA form, the CDR3 reads TGTGCCAGCAGTGAAACTAGCGAGAACTACGAGCAGTACTTC.

This clonotype came up many times. The chain recombines TRBV5-1 with TRBJ1-1; the match to TRBD1 covers 7 bases. V gave up 4 bases and J gave up 1 base; unmatched junction bases: 13. CDR1 is SGHRS, CDR2 YFSETQ, per germline. The CDR3 consists of 17 residues. This chain's CDR3 is CASSPGDSGRWNTEAFF. DNA for the CDR3: TGCGCCAGCAGCCCGGGGGACAGTGGGCGCTGGAACACTGAAGCTTTCTTT.

The chain links TRBV6-1 to TRBJ2-7, with TRBD2 matching 12 bases. This CDR3 has 16 amino acids. V shed 8 bases, J shed 3 bases, and the junction held 11 bases outside the gene matches. Germline V gives CDR1 MNHNS, CDR2 SASEGT. CDR3: CASLSSGREGNYEQYF. The CDR3 nucleotides read TGTGCCAGCCTGTCTAGCGGGAGGGAGGGTAACTACGAGCAGTACTTC.

The chain combines TRBV30 with TRBJ1-5, with unresolved D. Trimming removed 0 bases from V and 6 bases from J, with 9 bases in between. Germline assignment: CDR1 GTSNPN and CDR2 SVGIG (reference sequence). The CDR3 consists of 13 residues. This CDR3 is CAWSVQVGQPQHF. CDR3 in DNA: TGTGCCTGGAGTGTACAAGTAGGTCAGCCCCAGCATTTT.

In this sample, this clonotype turned up many times. The V call is TRBV7-2, the J call TRBJ2-7; D possibly matches TRBD1 or TRBD2 (5 bases each). Germline V gene lookup returns CDR1 SGHTA and CDR2 FQGNSA. The ends were cut back, 1 base at V and 0 bases at J, with 10 bases in the middle. This CDR3 comprises 15 residues. The CDR3 loop reads CASSLGGTLSYEQYF. DNA for the CDR3: TGTGCCAGCAGCTTAGGAGGGACGCTCTCCTACGAGCAGTACTTC.

The rearrangement uses TRBV7-9 and TRBJ2-6, with 7 positions matching TRBD2. The CDR3 sequence is 17 residues long. Unmatched junction bases numbered 5, after V lost 3 bases and J lost 0 bases. From germline, CDR1 is SEHNR and CDR2 FQNEAQ (reference sequence). The CDR3 coding sequence is TGTGCCAGCAGCTTGTGGGGAGGGGACTCTGGGGCCAACGTCCTGACTTTC. It codes for CASSLWGGDSGANVLTF.

The rearrangement uses TRBV20-1 and TRBJ2-5; 9 nucleotides line up with TRBD2. CDR3 size: 14 residues. Germline-derived CDR1 and CDR2 are DFQATT and SNEGSKA (reference sequence). Trimming removed 5 bases from V and 3 bases from J; junction bases left unmatched: 7. The CDR3 here is CSAVGVAGEETQYF. The CDR3 DNA is TGCAGTGCTGTCGGGGTAGCGGGAGAAGAGACCCAGTACTTC.

The J gene is TRBJ2-1, the V gene TRBV6-9, with a tentative D call TRBD2 (6 bases). V lost 3 bases and J 0 bases, leaving 24 bases between the germline ends. The germline V gene encodes CDR1 MNHGY and CDR2 SVAAGI. The CDR3 covers 20 residues. DNA of the CDR3: TGTGCCAGCAGTTACGGGCGGGGCGGGTTACTAGCAGACTCCTACAATGAGCAGTTCTTC. It translates to CASSYGRGGLLADSYNEQFF.

V and J are TRBV28 and TRBJ2-1; 9 positions match TRBD2. Germline CDR1 MDHEN, CDR2 SYDVKM. V was pared by 2 bases and J by 7 bases, with 21 bases of the junction left unmatched. The CDR3 loop spans 20 amino acids. CDR3 in amino acids: CASSLGPFSRGRALFNEQFF. The DNA for the CDR3 is TGTGCCAGCAGTTTAGGCCCCTTTTCTCGCGGGAGGGCCCTATTTAATGAGCAGTTCTTC.

Of note for this clonotype: Possible read error: a much larger clone is one base away. The chain links TRBV6-1 to TRBJ1-5; D might be TRBD1 (5 bases). Germline lookup yields CDR1 MNHNS and CDR2 SASEGT. V was pared by 5 bases and J by 1 base, with 18 bases between. The CDR3 is made up of 17 amino acids. CDR3: CASSNPGPRVSNQPQHF. For the CDR3, the DNA is TGTGCCAGCAGTAACCCGGGACCCCGAGTCAGCAATCAGCCCCAGCATTTT.

The rearrangement uses TRBV5-5 and TRBJ1-5; the D is unclear. The CDR3 runs 16 residues. V shed 0 bases and J shed 3 bases, with 13 bases lying between them. Germline V gives CDR1 SGHKS, CDR2 YYEKEE (reference sequence). CDR3 protein: CASSLVPGSINQPQHF. The DNA for the CDR3 is TGTGCCAGCAGCTTGGTTCCGGGGTCAATCAATCAGCCCCAGCATTTT.

The sample holds many counts of this clonotype. The chain has TRBV7-8 and TRBJ2-7, with 9 bases identical to TRBD2. The CDR3 has 15 amino acids. Germline V gene lookup returns CDR1 SGHVS and CDR2 FQNEAQ. With V trimmed by 2 bases and J by 2 bases, 4 bases remained unmatched. The CDR3: CASSLTSGGPYEQYF. CDR3 DNA sequence: TGTGCCAGCAGCTTAACGAGCGGGGGGCCCTACGAGCAGTACTTC.

This clonotype was recorded at least ten times. This sequence joins TRBV19 and TRBJ1-5; D gene uncertain. The CDR3 is 12 amino acids. V was pared by 9 bases and J by 6 bases, with 12 bases between. Germline-derived CDR1 and CDR2 are LNHDA and SQIVND (reference sequence). This CDR3 reads CASSLVAQPQHF. Written as DNA, the CDR3 is TGTGCCAGCAGTTTAGTTGCTCAGCCCCAGCATTTT.

This clonotype has more than one count but fewer than ten. This chain joins TRBV11-2 and TRBJ2-4; 7 bases agree with TRBD1. The V gene end was trimmed by 5 bases and the J gene end by 0 bases; junction bases not matched to a gene: 10. CDR3 length: 17 amino acids. Germline loops: CDR1 SGHAT, CDR2 FQNNGV. The CDR3 DNA sequence: TGTGCCAGCAGCCGCCTGACAGGGCCTATAGCCAAAAACATTCAGTACTTC. It encodes CASSRLTGPIAKNIQYF.

This chain links TRBV7-3 with TRBJ2-1; possibly TRBD2 for D (5 bases). The CDR3 spans 15 residues. Trimming took 2 bases from V and 6 from J, leaving 14 bases between them. CDR1 and CDR2 from the germline V gene are SGHTA and FQGTGA. The CDR3 DNA follows: TGTGCCAGCAGCTTAGCCACCGGACGGGGCAATGAGCAGTTCTTC. Encoded protein: CASSLATGRGNEQFF.

On this clonotype itself: A read error is the likely source, as a far larger clone sits one nucleotide away. The chain uses TRBV4-1 and TRBJ1-3, with D possibly TRBD1 on 6 matching bases. Germline CDR1 MGHRA, CDR2 YSYEKL. There are 15 residues in the CDR3. This CDR3 reads CANSQDDRSGNTIYF. The CDR3 coding sequence is TGTGCCAACAGCCAAGATGACAGGTCTGGAAACACCATATATTTT.